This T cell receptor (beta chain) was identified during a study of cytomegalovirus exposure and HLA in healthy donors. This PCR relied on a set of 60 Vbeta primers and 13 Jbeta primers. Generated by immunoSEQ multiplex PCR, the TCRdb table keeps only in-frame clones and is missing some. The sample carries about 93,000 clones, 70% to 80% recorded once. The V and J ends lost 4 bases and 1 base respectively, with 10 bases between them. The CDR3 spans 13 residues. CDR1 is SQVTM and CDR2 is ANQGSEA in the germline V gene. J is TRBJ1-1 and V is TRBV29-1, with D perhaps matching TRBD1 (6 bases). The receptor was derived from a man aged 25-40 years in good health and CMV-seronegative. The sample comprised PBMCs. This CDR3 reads CSVVGTSNTEAFF. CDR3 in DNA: TGCAGCGTTGTTGGGACATCGAACACTGAAGCTTTCTTT.